The clone carrying this TCR beta chain appeared a single time. The target antigen is unknown. This sample is drawn from a study of shared clonotypes between healthy human individuals. Study-wide results and caveats: Limitation of the genetic and exposure-history diversity represented came from the few donors.

At a deep level, the assay was run. The protocol was immunoSEQ multiplex PCR, while the TCRdb copy is restricted to in-frame clones and leaves out a portion. The sample shows roughly 2.5 million clones, approximately 94% of them seen only once. Donors were healthy HIV-negative adults without recent acute infections or vaccinations. The TCR originated in a man between 18 and 35 years old in good health. The sequenced sample was naive CD4+ T cells sorted from blood. Subset reported: CD45RA+ positively selected.

CDR3 sequence: CASSLEKAQETQYF. For the CDR3, the DNA is TGTGCCAGCAGCTTGGAAAAGGCCCAAGAGACCCAGTACTTC. The V call is TRBV5-4, the J call TRBJ2-5, with D hard to call. The CDR3 length is 14 residues. Trimming shortened V by 0 bases and J by 1 base, and 7 bases separated the two germline ends. The germline V gene has CDR1 SGHNT and CDR2 YYREEE (reference sequence). Looking up the rest from reference TRBV5-4 and TRBJ2-5 gives the full variable domain: ETGVTQSPTHLIKTRGQQVTLRCSSQSGHNTVSWYQQALGQGPQFIFQYYREEENGRGNFPPRFSGLQFPNYSSELNVNALELDDSALYLCASSLEKAQETQYFGPGTRLLVL.